Here is one T cell receptor (beta chain) with its context. This entry belongs to a study of blood T cell repertoires in COVID-19. Whole-study context: Collection of acute and convalescent COVID-19 samples took place in the United States, Italy and Spain. PBMCs, B-cell-depleted T cells, or T cells provided the cDNA or gDNA that made up the material.

With V trimmed by 3 bases and J by 7 bases, 2 bases remained unmatched. Germline CDR1 is MNHEY and CDR2 is SVGAGI. CDR3 length equals 12 residues. In the authors' methods: Reference gene primer amplification gave estimated nucleated cell counts. The protocol was immunoSEQ multiplex PCR, while the TCRdb copy is restricted to in-frame clones and leaves out a portion. The D gene and trimming were derived from the DNA, and the V and J assignments and clone size from that table. The data contain approximately 290,000 clones, roughly four fifths of them singletons. This chain connects TRBV6-5 to TRBJ1-1, with 7 bases lining up with TRBD1. The sample taken for sequencing was peripheral blood. This clonotype was sampled from a person aged 65 to 85 with COVID-19, enrolled during active disease. The CDR3 here is CASSYDRDEAFF. DNA of the CDR3: TGTGCCAGCAGTTATGACAGGGATGAAGCTTTCTTT.